One sample yielded the 26 T cell receptor beta chains listed below, sequenced in a study of CD8+ T cells in alopecia areata. The sequencing template was cDNA reverse transcribed from extracted RNA. Assay: immunoSEQ multiplex PCR; the TCRdb copy retains only in-frame clones and omits some. The data hold 220,000 or so clones, with around 62% observed a single time. The material sequenced was CD4+ T cells sorted from blood, taken at week 0. Receptors were obtained from a human donor with alopecia areata.

The count of this clone is one. The chain is built from TRBV29-1 and TRBJ2-7; 9 positions match TRBD2. Germline values: CDR1 SQVTM, CDR2 ANQGSEA. V was clipped by 5 bases and J by 5 bases; unmatched bases: 13. This CDR3 is 15 amino acids long. CDR3 in amino acids: CSVSSLAGTSDEQYF. In DNA form, the CDR3 reads TGCAGCGTTTCTTCCCTAGCGGGAACGTCGGACGAGCAGTACTTC.

The chain uses TRBV29-1 and TRBJ1-5; the D is unclear. Germline CDR1 and CDR2: SQVTM and ANQGSEA. The CDR3 spans 12 residues. V was shortened by 0 bases and J by 6 bases, with 6 bases between the two germline ends. The CDR3 sequence is CSVEEYGQPQHF. CDR3 DNA sequence: TGCAGCGTTGAAGAGTACGGTCAGCCCCAGCATTTT.

The CDR3 reads CAWSVRVDNEQFF. The DNA of the CDR3 is TGTGCCTGGAGTGTACGGGTCGACAATGAGCAGTTCTTC. The genes are TRBV30 and TRBJ2-1; D remains unclear. Germline values: CDR1 GTSNPN, CDR2 SVGIG (reference sequence). The CDR3 runs 13 residues. V was cut by 0 bases and J by 5 bases, with 8 bases left in between.

The chain has TRBV6-1 and TRBJ2-2; unclear D gene. The CDR3 is 13 amino acids. In germline, CDR1 is MNHNS, CDR2 SASEGT. The ends were cut back, 2 bases at V and 2 bases at J, with 3 bases in the middle. In nucleotides, the CDR3 is TGTGCCAGCAGTGAACTAAACACCGGGGAGCTGTTTTTT. This sequence encodes CASSELNTGELFF.

This clone has just a few counts. The gene calls are TRBV18 and TRBJ1-4; D is uncertain. Germline V gene lookup returns CDR1 KGHSH and CDR2 LQKENI. The CDR3 has 13 residues. V was shortened by 2 bases and J by 7 bases, with 8 bases between the two germline ends. CDR3 sequence: CASSPGISEKLFF. Here the CDR3 DNA reads TGTGCCAGCTCACCAGGGATTAGTGAAAAACTGTTTTTT.

The table lists this clone with a count of one. This rearrangement joins TRBV5-1 to TRBJ2-1, with D tentatively TRBD1 (6 bases). V lost 4 bases and J 11 bases, leaving 19 bases between the germline ends. Germline-derived CDR1 and CDR2 are SGHRS and YFSETQ. This CDR3 has 14 residues. The CDR3 nucleotides read TGCGCCAGCAGCGGGTGGGGGCTCGGTGATAAGCAGTTCTTC. Its translation is CASSGWGLGDKQFF. Combining the CDR3 with reference TRBV5-1 and TRBJ2-1 gives the whole variable domain KAGVTQTPRYLIKTRGQQVTLSCSPISGHRSVSWYQQTPGQGLQFLFEYFSETQRNKGNFPGRFSGRQFSNSRSEMNVSTLELGDSALYLCASSGWGLGDKQFFGPGTRLTVL.

The V and J genes are TRBV6-6 and TRBJ2-5; 7 nucleotides agree with TRBD1. The CDR3 contains 13 residues. Trimming cost V 7 bases and J 2 bases; bases outside gene matches: 4. Germline V gene sequence: CDR1 MNHNY, CDR2 SVGAGI (reference sequence). Here the CDR3 reads CASKTGQQETQYF. As DNA, the CDR3 is TGTGCCAGCAAAACGGGACAGCAAGAGACCCAGTACTTC.

The genes are TRBV4-1 and TRBJ1-1; D is perhaps TRBD1 (5 bases). Germline CDR1 reads MGHRA; CDR2 reads YSYEKL. There are 15 residues in the CDR3. The V gene lost 1 base and the J gene lost 4 bases, with 13 bases spanning the gap. The CDR3 region is CASSQVGGSATEAFF. As DNA, the CDR3 is TGCGCCAGCAGCCAAGTGGGGGGGTCCGCCACTGAAGCTTTCTTT.

This chain connects TRBV30 to TRBJ1-3; perhaps TRBD1 as D (5 bases). Trimming pared 7 bases from V and 2 bases from J, leaving 6 bases between. Germline CDR1 is GTSNPN and CDR2 is SVGIG (reference sequence). CDR3 size: 11 residues. Here the CDR3 reads CASTAGNTIYF. In nucleotides, the CDR3 is TGTGCCTCGACAGCTGGAAACACCATATATTTT.

The chain uses TRBV20-1 and TRBJ1-1; D is possibly TRBD1 (5 bases). There are 11 residues in the CDR3. The V gene's germline CDR1 is DFQATT and CDR2 SNEGSKA (reference sequence). Trimming shortened V by 5 bases and J by 4 bases, and 8 bases separated the two germline ends. CDR3 bases: TGCAGTGCTGCAGGGACCACTGAAGCTTTCTTT. Translated: CSAAGTTEAFF.

The CDR3 is CSARDSRGYTF. DNA for the CDR3: TGCAGTGCTAGGGACAGTAGAGGCTACACCTTC. This rearrangement joins TRBV20-1 to TRBJ1-2, with TRBD1 as a possible D gene (6 bases). The germline V and J ends were trimmed by 3 bases and 8 bases, with 10 bases remaining between them. Germline V gene lookup returns CDR1 DFQATT and CDR2 SNEGSKA (reference sequence). The CDR3 is made up of 11 amino acids.

J is TRBJ2-3 and V is TRBV7-9, with a weak D call TRBD2 (6 bases). The germline V gene encodes CDR1 SEHNR and CDR2 FQNEAQ (reference sequence). There are 16 residues in the CDR3. Trimming removed 5 bases from V and 5 bases from J, with 20 bases in between. In DNA form, the CDR3 reads TGTGCCAGCAGCCCCAGACTAGGGACGGGGAGAGATACGCAGTATTTT. Residues: CASSPRLGTGRDTQYF.

This chain joins TRBV6-5 and TRBJ1-2, with D tentatively TRBD1 (6 bases). The CDR3 spans 15 residues. CDR1 is MNHEY and CDR2 is SVGAGI in the germline V gene. The V end was cut by 3 bases, the J end by 8 bases, with 19 bases between. CDR3 residues: CASSYAYGGRAGYTF. Here the CDR3 DNA reads TGTGCCAGCAGTTATGCGTATGGGGGGCGCGCGGGCTACACCTTC.

The rearrangement uses TRBV5-6 and TRBJ2-6, with a possible D match to TRBD1 (5 bases). Deletions cut 4 bases from V and 0 bases from J, with 20 bases between. CDR3 length equals 19 residues. CDR1 and CDR2 (germline): SGHDT, YYEEEE. CDR3 nucleotides: TGTGCCAGCAGCCTCAAAGGGGCAGCCGTTCACTCTGGGGCCAACGTCCTGACTTTC. It encodes CASSLKGAAVHSGANVLTF.

The J gene is TRBJ2-2, the V gene TRBV7-8; the match to TRBD2 covers 11 bases. V trimming: 4 bases; J trimming: 9 bases; junction bases outside the gene matches: 10. This CDR3 contains 16 residues. Germline CDR1 is SGHVS and CDR2 is FQNEAQ. DNA of the CDR3: TGTGCCAGCAGCTCCTCGAGTAGCGGGAGGGAAAGGGAGCTGTTTTTT. Residues: CASSSSSSGRERELFF.

V is TRBV6-5 and J is TRBJ2-3; D is uncertain. V was clipped by 7 bases and J by 1 base, with 9 bases between them. From germline, CDR1 is MNHEY and CDR2 SVGAGI. This CDR3 comprises 13 residues. The CDR3 here is CASTPTGTDTQYF. CDR3 nucleotides: TGTGCCAGCACCCCAACAGGCACAGATACGCAGTATTTT.

The chain carries TRBV6-5 and TRBJ2-5; D uncertain. There are 11 residues in the CDR3. The germline V gene encodes CDR1 MNHEY and CDR2 SVGAGI. Trimming took 10 bases from V and 5 from J, leaving 11 bases between them. CDR3 DNA: TGTGCCACCCGGTTGCTTGAGACCCAGTACTTC. Translating gives CATRLLETQYF.

The chain joins TRBV9 to TRBJ2-7, with D hard to call. Trimming removed 0 bases from V and 2 bases from J, with 9 bases in between. This CDR3 has 14 amino acids. Germline CDR1 is SGDLS and CDR2 is YYNGEE. This CDR3 reads CASSVGSTPYEQYF. The CDR3 nucleotides read TGTGCCAGCAGCGTAGGGTCAACCCCCTACGAGCAGTACTTC.

The chain uses TRBV25-1 and TRBJ2-4, with 7 positions matching TRBD1. The CDR3 sequence is 14 residues long. V was clipped by 2 bases and J by 6 bases; unmatched bases: 4. Looked up from germline, CDR1 is MGHDK and CDR2 is SYGVNS. CDR3 sequence: CASSEHSGGNIQYF. The CDR3 DNA is TGTGCCAGCAGTGAACATTCAGGGGGAAACATTCAGTACTTC.

CDR3 coding DNA: TGTGCCAGCAGCTTTAGTGGGTCGGGGGAAGCTTTCTTT. Protein product: CASSFSGSGEAFF. The chain is built from TRBV7-6 and TRBJ1-1, with D hard to call. Germline CDR1 and CDR2: SGHVS and FNYEAQ. The V end was cut by 3 bases, the J end by 8 bases, with 13 bases between. This CDR3 is built from 13 residues.

This clone has only a few counts. This chain links TRBV29-1 with TRBJ2-2; D gene unclear. V was cut by 3 bases and J by 2 bases, with 13 bases left in between. The CDR3 spans 15 residues. Looked up from germline, CDR1 is SQVTM and CDR2 is ANQGSEA. CDR3: CSVESEKGNTGELFF. The CDR3 DNA follows: TGCAGCGTTGAGTCAGAAAAGGGCAACACCGGGGAGCTGTTTTTT.

V and J are TRBV5-1 and TRBJ2-3, with D perhaps matching TRBD2 (5 bases). Germline V lookup: CDR1 SGHRS, CDR2 YFSETQ. CDR3 length equals 14 residues. Trimming shortened V by 7 bases and J by 6 bases, and 18 bases separated the two germline ends. CDR3 sequence reads: CASGNAGQMDTQYF. CDR3 nucleotide sequence: TGCGCCAGCGGCAATGCGGGCCAAATGGATACGCAGTATTTT.

The V call is TRBV29-1, the J call TRBJ2-1, with 8 bases identical to TRBD2. The germline V gene encodes CDR1 SQVTM and CDR2 ANQGSEA. The CDR3 covers 17 residues. Losses at the gene ends were 0 bases for V and 0 bases for J; bases not matched to a gene: 7. The CDR3 protein is CSVEDPIAGFSYNEQFF. DNA for the CDR3: TGCAGCGTTGAAGATCCGATAGCGGGATTCTCCTACAATGAGCAGTTCTTC.

This chain links TRBV14 with TRBJ2-1; 11 bases match TRBD2. Trimming cost V 4 bases and J 2 bases; bases outside gene matches: 1. Germline lookup yields CDR1 SGHDN and CDR2 FVKESK. This CDR3 spans 15 amino acids. This chain's CDR3 is CASSLSGGAYNEQFF. The CDR3, as DNA: TGTGCCAGCAGCCTTAGCGGGGGGGCCTACAATGAGCAGTTCTTC.

The V gene is TRBV29-1, the J gene TRBJ1-1; D is possibly TRBD1 (6 bases). This CDR3 has 15 amino acids. Germline V gives CDR1 SQVTM, CDR2 ANQGSEA. Deletions cut 8 bases from V and 0 bases from J, with 19 bases between. The CDR3 spells CSILKRDIVNTEAFF. CDR3 DNA: TGCAGCATCTTGAAACGGGACATAGTGAACACTGAAGCTTTCTTT.

This clone came up once. The rearrangement joins TRBV5-6 to TRBJ1-1; 10 bases agree with TRBD1. The CDR3 is 12 residues long. With 3 bases clipped from V and 9 bases from J, the junction kept 2 bases outside the gene matches. Germline V gene lookup returns CDR1 SGHDT and CDR2 YYEEEE. The chain's CDR3 is CASSYDRGQAFF. The CDR3 DNA reads TGTGCCAGCAGCTACGACAGGGGGCAAGCTTTCTTT.